This record looks at one TCR beta chain sequence and its context. The antigen is unknown. The replicate PCRs on unsorted PBMC were given about 300 ng DNA, which is 25,000 to 30,000 T cell genomes. Ten immunoSEQ deep assay plates were used by the authors to sequence unsorted PBMC DNA. The protocol was immunoSEQ multiplex PCR, while the TCRdb copy is restricted to in-frame clones and leaves out a portion. The profile shows approximately 470,000 clones, approximately 82% of them singletons. These data originate in a study of shared clonotypes between healthy human individuals. V shed 2 bases and J 8 bases; nucleotides not matched to a gene: 9. The CDR3 length is 17 residues. Germline V gene lookup returns CDR1 SGHRS and CDR2 YFSETQ. Regarding the study as a whole: Blood was the only sampled material, and tissue repertoires likely differ.

The sample consisted of PBMCs. This chain links TRBV5-1 with TRBJ2-1, with 14 bases matching TRBD2. The TCR sequence derives from a woman aged 40 to 49 in good health. Some clones in this sample may be carry-over from other donors' samples. CDR3 nucleotide sequence: TGCGCCAGCAGCTTTACCGGGACTAGCGGGAGTATGGATGAGCAGTTCTTC. Translating it yields CASSFTGTSGSMDEQFF.